A selection of T cell receptor beta chains follows, all from one sample in a study of blood T cell repertoires in COVID-19. The table came from immunoSEQ multiplex PCR; TCRdb's copy has only in-frame clones and leaves some out. The sample lists 250,000 to 350,000 clones, approximately 90% occurring once. The sequenced material came from peripheral blood. The receptors here all came from a woman between 45 and 60 years old with COVID-19, enrolled during active disease. The CDR3 runs from the conserved cysteine through the conserved F or W. The D gene is left open where the match is weak. Clone size appears in some rows only: once, few, many, or a class for an expanded clone.

CDR3 length | J gene | D gene | V gene | clone size | CDR3 protein | CDR3 DNA
15 | TRBJ1-2 | NA | TRBV5-6 | NA | CASSFRQGRNYGYTF | TGTGCCAGCAGCTTCCGGCAGGGCCGTAACTATGGCTACACCTTC
14 | TRBJ2-7 | TRBD2 | TRBV5-1 | NA | CASSPGLAGVEQYF | TGCGCCAGCAGCCCTGGACTAGCGGGAGTCGAGCAGTACTTC
14 | TRBJ1-2 | TRBD1 | TRBV15 | NA | CATSRATGGYGYTF | TGTGCCACCAGCAGGGCCACAGGGGGCTATGGCTACACCTTC
15 | TRBJ2-5 | TRBD2 | TRBV5-1 | NA | CASSSITSAQETQYF | TGCGCCAGCAGCTCCATTACTAGCGCCCAAGAGACCCAGTACTTC
17 | TRBJ2-2 | TRBD2 | TRBV7-2 | NA | CASSPPGLAGGRGELFF | TGTGCCAGCAGCCCCCCGGGGCTAGCCGGGGGGAGGGGGGAGCTGTTTTTT
16 | TRBJ2-1 | TRBD2 | TRBV27 | NA | CASSLRLAGGFYEQFF | TGTGCCAGCAGTTTACGACTAGCGGGAGGGTTTTATGAGCAGTTCTTC
15 | TRBJ1-2 | TRBD1 | TRBV5-1 | few | CASSLVGQGVDGYTF | TGCGCCAGCAGCTTGGTGGGACAGGGAGTGGATGGCTACACCTTC
16 | TRBJ1-1 | TRBD1 | TRBV29-1 | NA | CSVGLRDRAWGTEAFF | TGCAGCGTTGGACTCCGGGACAGGGCCTGGGGCACTGAAGCTTTCTTT
14 | TRBJ2-1 | NA | TRBV6-4 | NA | CASRQGAEYGEQFF | TGTGCCAGCAGACAAGGAGCGGAGTATGGCGAGCAGTTCTTC
15 | TRBJ2-7 | NA | TRBV19 | NA | CASSMAGTASYEQYF | TGTGCCAGTAGTATGGCCGGGACTGCCTCCTACGAGCAGTACTTC
17 | TRBJ2-5 | NA | TRBV7-9 | NA | CASSFFVNRRQGGTQYF | TGTGCCAGCAGCTTTTTTGTGAACAGACGCCAAGGTGGGACCCAGTACTTC
16 | TRBJ2-7 | TRBD2 | TRBV7-2 | NA | CASSPRTSGRIDEQYF | TGTGCCAGCAGCCCCAGGACTAGCGGGAGAATCGACGAGCAGTACTTC
17 | TRBJ2-3 | TRBD1 | TRBV19 | NA | CASSNIWRQGITDTQYF | TGTGCCAGTAGTAATATATGGAGACAGGGAATAACAGATACGCAGTATTTT
16 | TRBJ2-3 | TRBD2 | TRBV6-6 | once | CASSSRLAGGTDTQYF | TGTGCCAGCAGTTCTAGACTAGCGGGGGGCACAGATACGCAGTATTTT
16 | TRBJ2-7 | NA | TRBV7-2 | NA | CASSLYVLGRGYEQYF | TGTGCCAGCAGCTTGTATGTTTTGGGGCGAGGATACGAGCAGTACTTC
12 | TRBJ1-5 | NA | TRBV7-2 | NA | CASSPTNQPQHF | TGTGCCAGCAGCCCGACAAATCAGCCCCAGCATTTT
17 | TRBJ2-7 | TRBD2 | TRBV4-3 | NA | CASSQDTSGSWTYEQYF | TGCGCCAGCAGCCAAGATACTAGCGGGAGTTGGACCTACGAGCAGTACTTC
12 | TRBJ2-7 | TRBD1 | TRBV27 | NA | CASSVTGDEQYF | TGTGCCAGCAGTGTGACAGGGGACGAGCAGTACTTC
14 | TRBJ1-2 | NA | TRBV6-2/TRBV6-3 | NA | CASSYSSRYYGYTF | TGTGCCAGCAGTTACTCGTCTCGGTACTATGGCTACACCTTC
14 | TRBJ2-3 | TRBD1 | TRBV5-5 | NA | CASRTGLSTDTQYF | TGTGCCAGCCGGACAGGGCTCAGCACAGATACGCAGTATTTT
14 | TRBJ2-3 | TRBD2 | TRBV7-6 | NA | CASSFSGSTDTQYF | TGTGCCAGCAGCTTTAGCGGGAGCACAGATACGCAGTATTTT
15 | TRBJ1-4 | NA | TRBV30 | NA | CAWSGRRGYAEKLFF | TGTGCCTGGAGTGGTAGACGGGGTTACGCGGAAAAACTGTTTTTT
15 | TRBJ2-7 | TRBD1 | TRBV7-9 | NA | CASSLKRQGAIEQYF | TGTGCCAGCAGCTTGAAAAGGCAGGGGGCAATCGAGCAGTACTTC
16 | TRBJ2-1 | TRBD1 | TRBV19 | NA | CASSIGDRGAYNEQFF | TGTGCCAGTAGTATAGGGGACAGAGGGGCCTACAATGAGCAGTTCTTC
14 | TRBJ1-6 | TRBD1 | TRBV5-5 | NA | CASSLVTGGSPLHF | TGTGCCAGCAGCTTGGTAACAGGGGGTTCACCCCTCCACTTT
17 | TRBJ2-1 | NA | TRBV24-1 | NA | CATSDPPEGGSYNEQFF | TGTGCCACCAGTGACCCACCCGAGGGAGGCTCCTACAATGAGCAGTTCTTC
15 | TRBJ2-2 | NA | TRBV27 | NA | CASSLAGVNTGELFF | TGTGCCAGCAGTTTGGCAGGGGTAAACACCGGGGAGCTGTTTTTT
17 | TRBJ1-4 | TRBD1 | TRBV5-1 | NA | CASSPGDRGSTNEKLFF | TGCGCCAGCAGCCCCGGTGACAGGGGCTCAACTAATGAAAAACTGTTTTTT
15 | TRBJ2-7 | TRBD2 | TRBV6-5 | NA | CASGGTSGRSYEQYF | TGTGCCAGCGGGGGGACTAGCGGGAGGTCCTACGAGCAGTACTTC
15 | TRBJ1-4 | NA | TRBV9 | NA | CASGMIDRPNEKLFF | TGTGCCAGCGGCATGATCGACAGGCCGAATGAAAAACTGTTTTTT
14 | TRBJ1-5 | NA | TRBV3-1/TRBV3-2 | NA | CASSQDSGDQPQHF | TGTGCCAGCAGCCAAGATTCCGGTGATCAGCCCCAGCATTTT
15 | TRBJ2-5 | NA | TRBV5-1 | NA | CASSRLAAAGETQYF | TGCGCCAGCAGTCGATTGGCGGCTGCGGGAGAGACCCAGTACTTC
15 | TRBJ2-3 | TRBD2 | TRBV7-2 | once | CASTGRGRTADTQYF | TGTGCCAGCACCGGGCGCGGGAGAACGGCAGATACGCAGTATTTT
13 | TRBJ2-1 | NA | TRBV9 | NA | CASSTEGRGKQFF | TGTGCCAGCAGCACCGAGGGCAGGGGCAAGCAGTTCTTC
12 | TRBJ1-1 | NA | TRBV10-3 | NA | CAIDGEGTEAFF | TGTGCCATCGATGGGGAGGGCACTGAAGCTTTCTTT
15 | TRBJ2-7 | TRBD2 | TRBV27 | NA | CASSDGTSRGYEQYF | TGTGCCAGCAGTGACGGGACTAGCAGAGGTTACGAGCAGTACTTC
18 | TRBJ1-5 | NA | TRBV6-6 | NA | CASSQRGTNRPSNQPQHF | TGTGCCAGCAGTCAACGTGGGACAAATCGCCCGTCCAATCAGCCCCAGCATTTT
15 | TRBJ1-1 | TRBD1 | TRBV10-3 | NA | CAISGQGGANTEAFF | TGTGCCATCAGTGGACAGGGGGGGGCCAACACTGAAGCTTTCTTT
11 | TRBJ2-3 | TRBD2 | TRBV20-1 | once | CSAGGVDTQYF | TGCAGTGCTGGGGGGGTGGATACGCAGTATTTT
15 | TRBJ1-4 | TRBD1 | TRBV7-9 | NA | CASSLARTGNEKLFF | TGTGCCAGCAGCTTAGCGAGGACAGGGAATGAAAAACTGTTTTTT
14 | TRBJ1-4 | NA | TRBV19 | few | CASSISATNEKLFF | TGTGCCAGTAGTATATCAGCAACTAATGAAAAACTGTTTTTT